Each of the 27 T cell receptor beta chains below was sequenced from the same sample in a study of T cell responses to AZD1222 COVID-19 vaccine. Sequencing was performed with immunoSEQ multiplex PCR; in TCRdb, only in-frame clones are kept and a portion is missing. Among fewer than 200,000 clones listed, approximately 92% were seen once. The sample was peripheral blood, taken on day 0 of AZD1222 vaccination. The origin of the receptors is an adult in good health.

V usage is TRBV9 and J usage is TRBJ2-1; 9 nucleotides line up with TRBD1. The CDR3 length is 15 residues. The V gene's germline CDR1 is SGDLS and CDR2 YYNGEE. J lost 2 bases, V lost 3 bases, and 3 bases had no gene match. CDR3 coding DNA: TGTGCCAGCAGCGCCGGGACAGGGACCTACAATGAGCAGTTCTTC. Amino acids: CASSAGTGTYNEQFF. The whole variable domain, filled in from reference TRBV9 and TRBJ2-1, reads DSGVTQTPKHLITATGQRVTLRCSPRSGDLSVYWYQQSLDQGLQFLIQYYNGEERAKGNILERFSAQQFPDLHSELNLSSLELGDSALYFCASSAGTGTYNEQFFGPGTRLTVL.

This clone was observed a handful of times. This chain uses TRBV11-2 with TRBJ2-5; the D call may be TRBD1 or TRBD2 (5 bases each). The V gene lost 4 bases and the J gene lost 5 bases, with 20 bases spanning the gap. The CDR3 consists of 16 residues. The germline CDR1 and CDR2 sequences are SGHAT and FQNNGV. The CDR3 region has the DNA TGTGCCAGCAGCTCCGGGACGAGGGGCCCCCAGGAGACCCAGTACTTC. Translated, it gives CASSSGTRGPQETQYF. Complete variable domain (other parts from reference TRBV11-2 and TRBJ2-5): EAGVAQSPRYKIIEKRQSVAFWCNPISGHATLYWYQQILGQGPKLLIQFQNNGVVDDSQLPKDRFSAERLKGVDSTLKIQPAKLEDSAVYLCASSSGTRGPQETQYFGPGTRLLVL.

The rearrangement joins TRBV7-2 to TRBJ2-5; maybe TRBD2 (7 bases). The CDR3 has 15 residues. Per the germline V gene, CDR1 is SGHTA and CDR2 is FQGNSA. V was pared by 3 bases and J by 3 bases, with 14 bases between. The CDR3, as DNA: TGTGCCAGCAGCTTGGTGGCGGGGGCCAAAGAGACCCAGTACTTC. Translation gives CASSLVAGAKETQYF. Variable domain in full (rest from reference TRBV7-2 and TRBJ2-5): GAGVSQSPSNKVTEKGKDVELRCDPISGHTALYWYRQSLGQGLEFLIYFQGNSAPDKSGLPSDRFSAERTGGSVSTLTIQRTQQEDSAVYLCASSLVAGAKETQYFGPGTRLLVL.

The rearrangement links TRBV21-1 to TRBJ2-7. TRBV21-1 is a listed pseudogene. This CDR3 is built from 15 residues. The CDR3 region is CASSKEGRTTTKQYF. Written as DNA, the CDR3 is TGTGCCAGCAGCAAAGAGGGCAGAACTACTACGAAGCAGTACTTC.

This clone was observed a single time. The chain recombines TRBV27 with TRBJ2-3, with a weak D call TRBD1 (6 bases). Germline V CDR1 and CDR2: MNHEY, SMNVEV (reference sequence). This CDR3 is built from 12 residues. The V end lost 6 bases, the J end lost 6 bases, and 10 bases lay between the germline ends. The CDR3 region is CASSWGRDTQYF. CDR3 DNA sequence: TGTGCCAGCAGCTGGGGGCGGGATACGCAGTATTTT.

The chain employs TRBV29-1 and TRBJ1-2; weak D call: TRBD1 (5 bases). CDR1 and CDR2 (germline): SQVTM, ANQGSEA. The CDR3 contains 12 residues. V was shortened by 4 bases and J by 5 bases, with 11 bases between the two germline ends. The CDR3 spells CSVAGTLYGYTF. CDR3 sequence (DNA): TGCAGCGTTGCCGGGACGCTATATGGCTACACCTTC.

Concerning this clone itself: It is unclear where the CDR3 begins or ends on the DNA, so no DNA is shown, and the CDR3 is as TCRdb lists it. The chain employs TRBV12-2 and TRBJ1-4. TRBV12-2 is a pseudogene locus. The CDR3 length is 15 residues, termini included. Here the CDR3 reads CASRPVGTGNEKLFF.

The V and J genes are TRBV6-5 and TRBJ1-1, with 7 bases fitting TRBD1. Germline V gene lookup returns CDR1 MNHEY and CDR2 SVGAGI. J lost 4 bases, V lost 7 bases, and 9 bases had no gene match. The CDR3 spans 14 residues. Here the CDR3 reads CASTRQGSGTEAFF. CDR3 nucleotide sequence: TGTGCCAGCACCAGACAGGGCTCCGGCACTGAAGCTTTCTTT.

The J gene is TRBJ1-6, the V gene TRBV28; possibly TRBD1 for D (5 bases). The CDR3 consists of 15 residues. Trimming took off 6 bases at V and 7 bases at J, with 16 bases between the two ends. The germline V gene has CDR1 MDHEN and CDR2 SYDVKM. CDR3 nucleotide sequence: TGTGCCAGCAGGCGTTCCGGGACGCGAAATTCACCCCTCCACTTT. Amino acid sequence: CASRRSGTRNSPLHF.

The chain recombines TRBV27 with TRBJ2-3; D is undetermined. Germline V gene data show CDR1 as MNHEY and CDR2 as SMNVEV (reference sequence). This CDR3 has 14 residues. V was pared by 1 base and J by 3 bases, with 8 bases between. In DNA, the CDR3 is TGTGCCAGCAGTTTATATGGGGTAACAGATACGCAGTATTTT. Translated: CASSLYGVTDTQYF.

This chain uses TRBV4-2 with TRBJ1-5, with D uncertain. The V gene lost 1 base and the J gene lost 7 bases, with 8 bases spanning the gap. Germline lookup yields CDR1 LGHNA and CDR2 YNFKEQ. This CDR3 has 13 residues. The CDR3 reads CASSQGPVQPQHF. The CDR3 nucleotides are TGTGCCAGCAGCCAAGGTCCGGTCCAGCCCCAGCATTTT.

This chain uses TRBV4-3 with TRBJ1-4; 9 positions match TRBD1. The V and J ends lost 1 base and 7 bases, in that order; junction bases with no gene match: 7. CDR3 size: 16 residues. Germline values: CDR1 LGHNA, CDR2 YSLEER. The CDR3, as DNA: TGCGCCAGCAGCCAAGGGGGGACAGGGAGGGCTGAAAAACTGTTTTTT. It encodes CASSQGGTGRAEKLFF.

The J gene is TRBJ2-3, the V gene TRBV18, with D unclear. With 2 bases removed from V and 2 bases from J, the gap between germline ends came to 11 bases. CDR1 is KGHSH and CDR2 is LQKENI in the germline V gene. CDR3 length: 15 residues. The CDR3 here is CASSPTASITDTQYF. In DNA, the CDR3 is TGTGCCAGCTCACCAACCGCGTCTATCACAGATACGCAGTATTTT. Using reference TRBV18 and TRBJ2-3 for the parts outside the CDR3, the full variable domain is NAGVMQNPRHLVRRRGQEARLRCSPMKGHSHVYWYRQLPEEGLKFMVYLQKENIIDESGMPKERFSAEFPKEGPSILRIQQVVRGDSAAYFCASSPTASITDTQYFGPGTRLTVL.

This sequence joins TRBV19 and TRBJ1-2, with D unclear. CDR3 length equals 15 residues. V was clipped by 4 bases and J by 8 bases, with 20 bases between them. Germline loops: CDR1 LNHDA, CDR2 SQIVND (reference sequence). CDR3 region: CASSTTALSSGGYTF. The CDR3 bases are TGTGCCAGTAGTACCACGGCACTTTCTTCGGGAGGCTACACCTTC.

In this sample, this clone turned up once. This rearrangement joins TRBV5-4 to TRBJ2-2; no firm D call. Germline V gives CDR1 SGHNT, CDR2 YYREEE (reference sequence). V was shortened by 4 bases and J by 5 bases, with 9 bases between the two germline ends. The CDR3 is 13 residues long. The CDR3 DNA reads TGTGCCAGCAGCCCCTTCGAAACCGGGGAGCTGTTTTTT. Its translation: CASSPFETGELFF.

The V gene is TRBV7-2, the J gene TRBJ1-6; 7 nucleotides align to TRBD1. The V gene end was trimmed by 5 bases and the J gene end by 0 bases; junction bases not matched to a gene: 4. Germline V gene lookup returns CDR1 SGHTA and CDR2 FQGNSA. The CDR3 is 16 residues long. CDR3 sequence: CASSQDRVSYNSPLHF. CDR3 bases: TGTGCCAGCAGCCAAGACAGGGTCTCCTATAATTCACCCCTCCACTTT.

This clone was detected only once. The chain couples TRBV27 to TRBJ2-7; possibly TRBD1 or TRBD2 for D (6 bases each). The V gene's germline CDR1 is MNHEY and CDR2 SMNVEV (reference sequence). The CDR3 totals 15 residues. With 6 bases removed from V and 6 bases from J, the gap between germline ends came to 21 bases. The CDR3 is CASSPLLRGLPEQYF. The CDR3 DNA reads TGTGCCAGCAGCCCCCTGTTACGGGGGCTACCCGAGCAGTACTTC.

The chain combines TRBV19 with TRBJ1-1, with a tentative D call TRBD1 (5 bases). The CDR3 runs to 15 residues. Trimming removed 5 bases at V and 0 bases at J, with 13 bases between. From germline, CDR1 is LNHDA and CDR2 SQIVND (reference sequence). This CDR3 reads CASSPRGALNTEAFF. The CDR3 coding sequence is TGTGCCAGTAGTCCCCGAGGGGCGTTGAACACTGAAGCTTTCTTT.

This rearrangement joins TRBV5-6 to TRBJ2-4; D is possibly TRBD2 (6 bases). V was clipped by 3 bases and J by 2 bases, with 15 bases between them. The CDR3 totals 16 residues. Germline V CDR1 and CDR2: SGHDT, YYEEEE. CDR3 nucleotides: TGTGCCAGCAGCTCAGCCATGGGAGGAACCAAAAACATTCAGTACTTC. Amino acids: CASSSAMGGTKNIQYF. The complete variable domain, with remaining parts taken from reference TRBV5-6 and TRBJ2-4, reads DAGVTQSPTHLIKTRGQQVTLRCSPKSGHDTVSWYQQALGQGPQFIFQYYEEEERQRGNFPDRFSGHQFPNYSSELNVNALLLGDSALYLCASSSAMGGTKNIQYFGAGTRLSVL.

CDR3 nucleotide sequence: TGCAGCGTCCAAAGGGGGGCTGGACAGGGAGCTGCCGGGGAGCTGTTTTTT. Translated, it gives CSVQRGAGQGAAGELFF. The chain combines TRBV29-1 with TRBJ2-2; TRBD1 matches 8 bases. Germline V gene sequence: CDR1 SQVTM, CDR2 ANQGSEA. V shed 6 bases and J 6 bases; nucleotides not matched to a gene: 18. The CDR3 runs 17 residues.

The V and J genes are TRBV5-8 and TRBJ2-5; no reliable D call. The CDR3 is 12 residues long. From germline, CDR1 is SGHTS and CDR2 YDEGEE. V was shortened by 6 bases and J by 7 bases, with 13 bases between the two germline ends. Here the CDR3 reads CASIYGWGTQYF. The CDR3 DNA follows: TGTGCCAGCATCTACGGATGGGGGACCCAGTACTTC. Based on the CDR3 plus reference TRBV5-8 and TRBJ2-5, the full variable domain is EAGVTQSPTHLIKTRGQQATLRCSPISGHTSVYWYQQALGLGLQFLLWYDEGEERNRGNFPPRFSGRQFPNYSSELNVNALELEDSALYLCASIYGWGTQYFGPGTRLLVL.

This chain links TRBV18 with TRBJ2-3; 10 bases map to TRBD2. CDR1 and CDR2 (germline): KGHSH, LQKENI. V was pared by 2 bases and J by 5 bases, with 7 bases of the junction left unmatched. The CDR3 length is 16 residues. The CDR3 is CASSPALAGVGDTQYF. DNA for the CDR3: TGTGCCAGCTCACCAGCCCTAGCGGGAGTCGGAGATACGCAGTATTTT.

J is TRBJ2-2 and V is TRBV5-6; unclear D gene. This CDR3 has 13 amino acids. Trimming took off 3 bases at V and 5 bases at J, with 8 bases between the two ends. Looked up from germline, CDR1 is SGHDT and CDR2 is YYEEEE. CDR3 residues: CASSYHPTGELFF. The CDR3 bases are TGTGCCAGCAGCTACCATCCAACCGGGGAGCTGTTTTTT.

The V call is TRBV19, the J call TRBJ2-1; 7 nucleotides agree with TRBD2. The V gene end was trimmed by 6 bases and the J gene end by 0 bases; junction bases not matched to a gene: 14. The germline V gene has CDR1 LNHDA and CDR2 SQIVND (reference sequence). CDR3 length equals 18 residues. Here the CDR3 reads CASRGSELAARSYNEQFF. The CDR3 nucleotides read TGTGCCAGTAGAGGGTCTGAGCTAGCGGCCCGCTCCTACAATGAGCAGTTCTTC.

This clone was detected only once. This sequence joins TRBV6-1 and TRBJ1-6, with D uncertain. V lost 0 bases to trimming and J lost 7 bases, with 10 bases between them. The V gene's germline CDR1 is MNHNS and CDR2 SASEGT. This CDR3 contains 15 residues. The CDR3 DNA reads as TGTGCCAGCAGTGAAGCGCTTCTAGGGAATTCACCCCTCCACTTT. Residues: CASSEALLGNSPLHF.

The gene calls are TRBV19 and TRBJ1-6, with no clear D. Germline CDR1 is LNHDA and CDR2 is SQIVND (reference sequence). The CDR3 has 14 amino acids. Trimming removed 5 bases at V and 9 bases at J, with 14 bases between. CDR3 in amino acids: CASSSEGGSSPLHF. CDR3 nucleotide sequence: TGTGCCAGTAGTTCGGAAGGTGGTAGTTCACCCCTCCACTTT.

This sequence joins TRBV4-2 and TRBJ1-2, with no clear D. In germline, CDR1 is LGHNA, CDR2 YNFKEQ. CDR3 size: 14 residues. Trimming shortened V by 4 bases and J by 11 bases, and 20 bases separated the two germline ends. The CDR3 DNA follows: TGTGCCAGCAGCCCTTCGACGACGGGTTCGCGGTACACCTTC. It translates to CASSPSTTGSRYTF.